Shown below are 32 T cell receptor beta chains from a single sample sequenced in a study of T cells in Graves' hyperthyroidism and ophthalmopathy. There were TCR beta CDR3 regions amplified from RNA transcripts. Using the HTBI primer set, a first-round RT-PCR was run on the TCR CDR3. One entry per CDR3 protein results from TCRdb running MiXCR on the multiplex PCR reads. The sample gives 530,000 or so distinct CDR3 sequences, 46% of which show up once; approximately 8.4% is in the top ten. The sample consisted of peripheral blood or thyroid tissue (not recorded which). The receptors originated from a woman younger than 35 with Graves' hyperthyroidism.

This clonotype was observed once. The chain uses TRBV20-1 and TRBJ2-5; D may be TRBD1 (7 bases). Germline values: CDR1 DFQATT, CDR2 SNEGSKA (reference sequence). With 2 bases removed from V and 1 base from J, the gap between germline ends came to 14 bases. The CDR3 sequence is 15 residues long. The CDR3 sequence is CSARQGGLSQETQYF. In nucleotides, the CDR3 is TGCAGTGCTAGACAGGGGGGTTTGAGCCAAGAGACCCAGTACTTC.

V gene TRBV29-1 combines with J gene TRBJ1-1; TRBD1 agrees at 8 bases. There are 14 residues in the CDR3. V trimming: 2 bases; J trimming: 1 base; junction bases outside the gene matches: 3. Germline values: CDR1 SQVTM, CDR2 ANQGSEA. In DNA form, the CDR3 reads TGCAGCGTTGAAACAGGGACAGGGAACACTGAAGCTTTCTTT. Its protein product is CSVETGTGNTEAFF.

This chain links TRBV24-1 with TRBJ2-7, with D tentatively TRBD2 (5 bases). CDR3 length: 16 amino acids. V lost 11 bases, J lost 0 bases, and 22 bases lay in between. CDR1 and CDR2 from the germline V gene are KGHDR and SFDVKD. CDR3 DNA: TGTGCCAGCAGCCAAGATTTAGAGGGAGCCTCCTACGAGCAGTACTTC. Translating gives CASSQDLEGASYEQYF.

The rearrangement uses TRBV4-3 and TRBJ2-1, with D unclear. V was clipped by 0 bases and J by 3 bases, with 12 bases between them. Germline V gene sequence: CDR1 LGHNA, CDR2 YSLEER. There are 16 residues in the CDR3. The CDR3 reads CASSQDGIVGYNEQFF. CDR3 nucleotide sequence: TGCGCCAGCAGCCAAGATGGGATAGTGGGCTACAATGAGCAGTTCTTC.

In this sample, this clonotype turned up many times. The chain recombines TRBV29-1 with TRBJ1-1, with D possibly being TRBD1 (5 bases). The germline V gene encodes CDR1 SQVTM and CDR2 ANQGSEA. CDR3 size: 12 residues. V shed 7 bases and J shed 5 bases, with 14 bases lying between them. The CDR3 loop is CSARLGATEAFF. The CDR3 nucleotides are TGCAGCGCCCGTTTAGGGGCAACTGAAGCTTTCTTT.

The chain joins TRBV29-1 to TRBJ2-5, with D perhaps being TRBD1 or TRBD2 (5 bases each). V lost 8 bases and J 4 bases, leaving 20 bases between the germline ends. The CDR3 runs to 14 residues. Germline V gives CDR1 SQVTM, CDR2 ANQGSEA. This chain's CDR3 is CSSSPGRTGETQYF. For the CDR3, the DNA is TGCAGCAGCAGCCCGGGACGGACGGGAGAGACCCAGTACTTC.

Notes on this clonotype: The junction and the germline gene differ at one end; a read error may be behind it. The chain recombines TRBV10-1 with TRBJ2-7; D is ambiguous. Germline CDR1 and CDR2: WNHNN and SYGVQD (reference sequence). The CDR3 is made up of 13 amino acids. CDR3 bases: TGCGCCAACAGTGAGGTAGGGAAGGACGAGCAGTACTTC. Translating gives CANSEVGKDEQYF.

This clonotype was counted ten times or more. This chain joins TRBV24-1 and TRBJ2-5; 8 nucleotides line up with TRBD2. The germline V gene encodes CDR1 KGHDR and CDR2 SFDVKD. This CDR3 contains 16 residues. J lost 5 bases, V lost 5 bases, and 12 bases had no gene match. The CDR3 nucleotides read TGTGCCACCAGTGCTGGCGGGGGGCGCCGTTCGGAGACCCAGTACTTC. Translating it yields CATSAGGGRRSETQYF.

This clonotype came up many times. The chain recombines TRBV2 with TRBJ2-7; tentatively, D is TRBD1 or TRBD2 (5 bases each). This CDR3 is built from 14 residues. Germline V gene lookup returns CDR1 SNHLY and CDR2 FYNNEI. V was cut by 5 bases and J by 4 bases, with 15 bases left in between. In DNA, the CDR3 is TGTGCCAGCAGTCCGGGGCCAGTGGGATACGAGCAGTACTTC. This encodes CASSPGPVGYEQYF.

This clonotype was seen many times. Given a much more abundant clone one base away, this may be a read error. The rearrangement uses TRBV2 and TRBJ1-1, with a possible D match to TRBD1 (6 bases). Germline loops: CDR1 SNHLY, CDR2 FYNNEI. V was trimmed by 3 bases and J by 0 bases, leaving 8 bases between them. This CDR3 region has 14 residues. The CDR3 loop reads CASSDQGMNTEAFF. The CDR3 DNA reads as TGTGCCAGCAGTGATCAGGGGATGAACACTGAAGCTTTCTTT.

In its sample, this clonotype was seen many times. V is TRBV11-2 and J is TRBJ1-4; 7 positions match TRBD1. The CDR3 covers 15 residues. Germline CDR1 reads SGHAT; CDR2 reads FQNNGV. The ends lost 5 bases at V and 8 bases at J; junction bases unmatched: 11. In nucleotides, the CDR3 is TGTGCCAGCAGCGATAGGGTAGGGGGCAACGAAAAACTGTTTTTT. Protein product: CASSDRVGGNEKLFF.

This rearrangement joins TRBV10-3 to TRBJ2-5, with no clear D. V lost 8 bases to trimming and J lost 2 bases, with 12 bases between them. From germline, CDR1 is ENHRY and CDR2 SYGVKD. The CDR3 loop spans 13 amino acids. The chain's CDR3 is CAIGFDGQETQYF. The CDR3 DNA follows: TGTGCCATCGGTTTTGACGGACAAGAGACCCAGTACTTC.

The V gene is TRBV5-1, the J gene TRBJ2-6; D uncertain. CDR3 size: 17 residues. The V gene's germline CDR1 is SGHRS and CDR2 YFSETQ. Trimming removed 1 base from V and 0 bases from J, with 11 bases in between. CDR3: CASSLLGHSSGANVLTF. The CDR3 DNA reads TGCGCCAGCAGCTTGTTGGGCCACAGCTCTGGGGCCAACGTCCTGACTTTC.

The chain recombines TRBV29-1 with TRBJ2-7; 10 bases match TRBD2. This CDR3 has 14 residues. The V and J ends lost 0 bases and 5 bases, in that order; junction bases with no gene match: 4. Germline V CDR1 and CDR2: SQVTM, ANQGSEA. The CDR3 protein is CSVEDPSGRNEQYF. CDR3 nucleotide sequence: TGCAGCGTTGAAGATCCTAGCGGGAGAAACGAGCAGTACTTC.

V and J are TRBV3-1 and TRBJ1-3; D ambiguous. Per germline, CDR1 LGHDT and CDR2 YNNKEL (reference sequence). Trimming shortened V by 1 base and J by 0 bases, and 7 bases separated the two germline ends. This CDR3 is built from 15 residues. Here the CDR3 DNA reads TGTGCCAGCAGCCAAGGCACAGCCTCTGGAAACACCATATATTTT. As protein: CASSQGTASGNTIYF.

This rearrangement joins TRBV29-1 to TRBJ1-1; D is uncertain. The germline V gene has CDR1 SQVTM and CDR2 ANQGSEA. Trimming left V 8 bases short and J 0 bases short, with 7 bases between. This CDR3 has 11 amino acids. CDR3 region: CSLELNTEAFF. The CDR3 DNA reads TGCAGCTTGGAGCTGAACACTGAAGCTTTCTTT.

V is TRBV24-1 and J is TRBJ1-2, with D tentatively TRBD1 (5 bases). This CDR3 is 12 amino acids long. The germline V and J ends were trimmed by 3 bases and 8 bases, with 9 bases remaining between them. From germline, CDR1 is KGHDR and CDR2 SFDVKD. CDR3 loop: CATSDEGIGYTF. The CDR3 DNA follows: TGTGCCACCAGTGATGAGGGGATAGGCTACACCTTC.

There are many counts of this clonotype. This chain connects TRBV6-6 to TRBJ1-2; 8 bases match TRBD1. This CDR3 contains 13 residues. Germline assignment: CDR1 MNHNY and CDR2 SVGAGI (reference sequence). V lost 8 bases to trimming and J lost 8 bases; unmatched junction nucleotides: 10. DNA for the CDR3: TGTGCCAGCCGAAGCATGGACAGGGAAGGCTACACCTTC. This gives the protein CASRSMDREGYTF.

Comment on this clonotype: A much larger clone lies one base from this, so it may be a read error. This chain joins TRBV6-5 and TRBJ2-2; 10 bases are a match to TRBD1. The CDR3 contains 13 residues. Germline V lookup: CDR1 MNHEY, CDR2 SVGAGI. CDR3 amino acids: CPSQTGGGGELFF. The CDR3 bases are TGTCCCAGTCAGACAGGGGGCGGCGGGGAGCTGTTTTTT.

This clonotype was counted many times. The genes are TRBV5-1 and TRBJ1-1, with D possibly being TRBD1 (5 bases). V lost 0 bases, J lost 7 bases, and 10 bases lay in between. The V gene's germline CDR1 is SGHRS and CDR2 YFSETQ. The length of the CDR3 is 13 residues. The CDR3 loop reads CASSLGNQGEAFF. The DNA of the CDR3 is TGCGCCAGCAGCTTGGGGAATCAGGGTGAAGCTTTCTTT.

The J gene is TRBJ2-1, the V gene TRBV20-1; the match to TRBD2 covers 9 bases. CDR3 length: 14 amino acids. CDR1 is DFQATT and CDR2 is SNEGSKA in the germline V gene (reference sequence). The CDR3 is CSQGLAGNYNEQFF. The DNA for the CDR3 is TGCAGCCAGGGGCTAGCGGGGAACTACAATGAGCAGTTCTTC.

In its sample, this clonotype was seen many times. V and J are TRBV7-2 and TRBJ2-5, with D uncertain. CDR1 SGHTA and CDR2 FQGNSA come from the germline V gene. The ends were cut back, 3 bases at V and 1 base at J, with 6 bases in the middle. CDR3 length: 13 amino acids. This chain's CDR3 is CASSFSLQETQYF. The CDR3 DNA is TGTGCCAGCAGCTTCAGTCTCCAAGAGACCCAGTACTTC. Looking up the rest from reference TRBV7-2 and TRBJ2-5 gives the full variable domain: GAGVSQSPSNKVTEKGKDVELRCDPISGHTALYWYRQSLGQGLEFLIYFQGNSAPDKSGLPSDRFSAERTGGSVSTLTIQRTQQEDSAVYLCASSFSLQETQYFGPGTRLLVL.

This clonotype was counted a single time. V is TRBV7-7 and J is TRBJ1-2, with 7 bases matching TRBD1. The CDR3 length is 15 residues. J gave up 5 bases and V 5 bases, and 11 bases lay outside the gene matches. From germline, CDR1 is SSHAT and CDR2 FNYEAQ (reference sequence). The CDR3 loop is CASSDVTGATYGYTF. In DNA, the CDR3 is TGTGCCAGCAGCGATGTTACAGGGGCAACTTATGGCTACACCTTC.

The chain is built from TRBV7-9 and TRBJ2-5; D gene ambiguous. Germline V gene data show CDR1 as SEHNR and CDR2 as FQNEAQ (reference sequence). The CDR3 is 11 residues long. V was trimmed by 5 bases and J by 7 bases, leaving 8 bases between them. CDR3 sequence (DNA): TGTGCCAGCAGCACCATAGGGACCCAGTACTTC. Translated, it gives CASSTIGTQYF.

This clonotype has just one count. The chain joins TRBV10-1 to TRBJ1-2, with D perhaps TRBD1 (6 bases). The CDR3 has 12 amino acids. The germline V and J ends were trimmed by 9 bases and 5 bases, with 13 bases remaining between them. CDR1 is WNHNN, CDR2 SYGVQD, per germline (reference sequence). CDR3 sequence reads: CASYGRGYGYTF. The CDR3, as DNA: TGCGCCAGTTACGGGAGGGGGTATGGCTACACCTTC.

This clonotype has just a few counts. The V call is TRBV2, the J call TRBJ2-1; D remains unclear. CDR1 and CDR2 from the germline V gene are SNHLY and FYNNEI. V was trimmed by 4 bases and J by 6 bases, leaving 13 bases between them. This CDR3 contains 14 residues. The CDR3 here is CASSGPAAGNEQFF. The CDR3 DNA reads TGTGCCAGCAGTGGACCGGCGGCTGGCAATGAGCAGTTCTTC.

At least ten counts were recorded for this clonotype. The rearrangement joins TRBV18 to TRBJ2-5; TRBD1 is a possible D gene (6 bases). Looked up from germline, CDR1 is KGHSH and CDR2 is LQKENI. The V end lost 0 bases, the J end lost 5 bases, and 13 bases lay between the germline ends. The CDR3 sequence is 15 residues long. The CDR3 protein is CASSPPATRGETQYF. CDR3 DNA sequence: TGTGCCAGCTCACCACCGGCAACCAGGGGTGAGACCCAGTACTTC.

For this clonotype: A read error may produce the germline difference seen at one junction end. The rearrangement joins TRBV29-1 to TRBJ2-7; 7 nucleotides line up with TRBD1. The CDR3 extends over 13 amino acids. Germline CDR1 SQVTM, CDR2 ANQGSEA. In DNA, the CDR3 is TGCAGCGTCCGACAGGGACGAGCGTACGAACAGTACTTC. It yields the protein CSVRQGRAYEQYF.

This chain joins TRBV6-1 and TRBJ2-1; 10 nucleotides line up with TRBD2. The germline V gene encodes CDR1 MNHNS and CDR2 SASEGT. The V segment lost 10 bases and the J segment 1 base; nucleotides outside the gene matches: 7. There are 15 residues in the CDR3. For the CDR3, the DNA is TGTGCCATCAGCAAGACTAGCGGGTCCTACAATGAGCAGTTCTTC. Encoded protein: CAISKTSGSYNEQFF.

In this sample, this clonotype turned up many times. The rearrangement joins TRBV12-3 or TRBV12-4 to TRBJ1-4, with D tentatively TRBD1 (6 bases). Between the trimmed V and J ends, which lost 7 bases and 3 bases, there was a span of 12 bases. The CDR3 extends over 14 amino acids. This CDR3 reads CASTSPGANEKLFF. For the CDR3, the DNA is TGTGCCAGCACTTCTCCAGGGGCTAATGAAAAACTGTTTTTT.

This clonotype was detected many times. This chain joins TRBV7-2 and TRBJ1-4; 7 bases are a match to TRBD1. Trimming cost V 6 bases and J 7 bases; bases outside gene matches: 11. CDR1 and CDR2 (germline): SGHTA, FQGNSA. The CDR3 runs 15 residues. This CDR3 reads CASSRDRVKVEKLFF. The CDR3 region has the DNA TGTGCCAGCAGTCGAGACAGGGTAAAAGTTGAAAAACTGTTTTTT. Full variable domain (missing parts from reference TRBV7-2 and TRBJ1-4): GAGVSQSPSNKVTEKGKDVELRCDPISGHTALYWYRQSLGQGLEFLIYFQGNSAPDKSGLPSDRFSAERTGGSVSTLTIQRTQQEDSAVYLCASSRDRVKVEKLFFGSGTQLSVL.

V and J are TRBV5-1 and TRBJ2-5; TRBD2 might be the D (6 bases). Germline assignment: CDR1 SGHRS and CDR2 YFSETQ. CDR3 length: 14 amino acids. Trimming cost V 4 bases and J 8 bases, with 18 bases left between them. CDR3 sequence reads: CASSTGTGAETQYF. The CDR3, as DNA: TGCGCCAGCAGCACCGGGACGGGAGCCGAAACCCAGTACTTC.